This is a list of T cell receptor beta chains from one sample in a study of control samples from healthy donors and cancer patients. Here immunoSEQ multiplex PCR was the method, and the copy in TCRdb shows in-frame clones only, minus some. This table holds some 250,000 clones, over 75% found once. What was sequenced was PBMCs. All receptors come from a woman aged 60-75 years with lung cancer. CDR3s include the opening cysteine and the closing phenylalanine or tryptophan. The D gene is left open where the match is weak. Clone size is given for some rows only: seen once, a few or many times, or a class if the clone is expanded.

v_call	d_call	j_call	clone_size	cdr3_nt	cdr3_aa
TRBV9	NA	TRBJ1-2	NA	TGTGCCAGCAGCTCCTACACGGCCGCTAACTATGGCTACACCTTC	CASSSYTAANYGYTF
TRBV9	TRBD1	TRBJ1-6	NA	TGTGCCAGCAGCCCACAGGGGTTTGCAAGTTCACCCCTCCACTTT	CASSPQGFASSPLHF
TRBV20-1	NA	TRBJ1-2	NA	TGCAGTGCTAGTAATCGGGGTCGGGGCTATGGCTACACCTTC	CSASNRGRGYGYTF
TRBV6-5	TRBD1	TRBJ2-3	NA	TGTGCCAGCAGTTGGTCGACAGGGGGCACGGCAGATACGCAGTATTTT	CASSWSTGGTADTQYF
TRBV6-5	NA	TRBJ1-5	few	TGTGCCAGCACGACGCATAGCAATCAGCCCCAGCATTTT	CASTTHSNQPQHF
TRBV5-4	TRBD1	TRBJ1-2	NA	TGTGCCAGCAGCATCGGACAGGGGTTCCCCTATGGCTACACCTTC	CASSIGQGFPYGYTF
TRBV5-1	TRBD2	TRBJ2-3	NA	TGCGCCAGCAGCTTTAGCGGGAGGCCACTCACAGATACGCAGTATTTT	CASSFSGRPLTDTQYF
TRBV10-2	TRBD2	TRBJ2-1	NA	TGCGCCAGCCCGCTCGCGACTAGCGGGAGGACCTACTACAATGAGCAGTTCTTC	CASPLATSGRTYYNEQFF
TRBV7-7	NA	TRBJ2-5	once	TGTGCTAGCAGCACCGAGGCGGGGACCCAGTACTTC	CASSTEAGTQYF
TRBV7-9	NA	TRBJ2-7	NA	TGTGCCAGCAGCTTAGCCCTTACAACCACCGTCTTCTCCTACGAGCAGTACTTC	CASSLALTTTVFSYEQYF
TRBV2	NA	TRBJ1-5	few	TGTGCCAGCAGCCCAGGAGCTCAGCCCCAGCATTTT	CASSPGAQPQHF
TRBV7-9	NA	TRBJ2-2	NA	TGTGCCAGCAGCTTAGAGGGGGTAAACACCGGGGAGCTGTTTTTT	CASSLEGVNTGELFF
TRBV3-1/TRBV3-2	NA	TRBJ1-1	NA	TGTGCCAGCAGCCCTGGGGGCCTTAATGAAGCTTTCTTT	CASSPGGLNEAFF
TRBV9	TRBD1	TRBJ1-1	NA	TGTGCCAGCAGCCCGGCAGGGGGATGGATAACTGAAGCTTTCTTT	CASSPAGGWITEAFF
TRBV5-1	TRBD2	TRBJ2-5	NA	TGCGCCAGCAGCTTGGATCCTAGCGGGGACCAAGAGACCCAGTACTTC	CASSLDPSGDQETQYF
TRBV15	NA	TRBJ1-6	few	TGTGCCACCAGCAGAGAATTAGTCGGGGTTTATTCACCCCTCCACTTT	CATSRELVGVYSPLHF
TRBV29-1	NA	TRBJ2-3	NA	TGCAGCGTTGAGAGGACGCGCAGCACAGATACGCAGTATTTT	CSVERTRSTDTQYF
TRBV20-1	NA	TRBJ1-2	once	TGCAGTGCTTTTATAGAAGGAGGCTACACCTTC	CSAFIEGGYTF
TRBV4-1	NA	TRBJ2-7	NA	TGCGCCAGCAGCCAAGAAGGGTTGGGCATTTACGAGCAGTACTTC	CASSQEGLGIYEQYF
TRBV9	NA	TRBJ2-5	NA	TGTGCCAGCAGCGGGTACTCGTCAGGGTTTGAGAAGCGGGAGACCCAGTACTTC	CASSGYSSGFEKRETQYF
TRBV7-2	NA	TRBJ1-2	few	TGTGCCAGCAGCCCGGACAAAAACTATGGCTACACCTTC	CASSPDKNYGYTF
TRBV4-1	TRBD2	TRBJ2-3	NA	TGCGCCAGCAGCCAATCCCCACCGGGGAGGGTTGTGACAGATACGCAGTATTTT	CASSQSPPGRVVTDTQYF
TRBV2	NA	TRBJ1-5	NA	TGTGCCAGCAGCGTACAGGGAATTGATCAGCCCCAGCATTTT	CASSVQGIDQPQHF
TRBV7-9	TRBD2	TRBJ2-1	NA	TGTGCCAGCAGCCCGGTAGCGGGAGTCACCAATGAGCAGTTCTTC	CASSPVAGVTNEQFF
TRBV6-6	NA	TRBJ1-6	NA	TGTGCCAGCAGCACCGGGGGTCCGAGCACTTCACCCCTCCACTTT	CASSTGGPSTSPLHF
TRBV6-5	TRBD1	TRBJ2-1	NA	TGTGCCAGCAGTTACAGAGGGACAGGGAACGATGAGCAGTTCTTC	CASSYRGTGNDEQFF
TRBV27	TRBD2	TRBJ2-7	many	TGTGCCAGCAGACCCCGCTCCGGGACTACCTACACCTACGAGCAGTACTTC	CASRPRSGTTYTYEQYF
TRBV10-3	NA	TRBJ2-6	few	TGTGCCATCAGTAGTCCCTCTGGGGCCAACGTCCTGACTTTC	CAISSPSGANVLTF
TRBV5-6	NA	TRBJ1-6	NA	TGTGCCAGCAGCCCCGGGGGGAGCTCCTATAATTCACCCCTCCACTTT	CASSPGGSSYNSPLHF
TRBV11-2	NA	TRBJ1-2	many	TGTGCCAGCTCTGGGGTTTCATTTAACTATGGCTACACCTTC	CASSGVSFNYGYTF
TRBV2	NA	TRBJ1-5	once	TGTGCCAGCAGCGGACCCTCACTGGCCCAGCATTTT	CASSGPSLAQHF
TRBV5-5	NA	TRBJ1-1	NA	TGTGCCAGCAGCTTGGGAGCCTGGGAGGGTGGCACTGAAGCTTTCTTT	CASSLGAWEGGTEAFF
TRBV3-1/TRBV3-2	TRBD1	TRBJ2-2	NA	TGTGCCAGCAGCCACTGGGACAGGGGGAACGGGGAGCTGTTTTTT	CASSHWDRGNGELFF
TRBV28	NA	TRBJ1-1	NA	TGTGCCAGTGGGCCGCCTACCATGAACACTGAAGCTTTCTTT	CASGPPTMNTEAFF
TRBV18	TRBD1	TRBJ1-1	NA	TGTGCCAGCTCACCCGGACAGGGACTCGGTGAAGCTTTCTTT	CASSPGQGLGEAFF
TRBV11-2	NA	TRBJ2-7	NA	TGTGCCAGCAGCTTGCCTATCGGACCCTACGAGCAGTACTTC	CASSLPIGPYEQYF
TRBV6-2/TRBV6-3	NA	TRBJ1-5	NA	TGTGCCAGCAGTTACTCGCAGGGAGGTCAGCCCCAGCATTTT	CASSYSQGGQPQHF
TRBV28	NA	TRBJ2-1	NA	TGTGCCAGCAGTGGACGGGACACCGGCGAGCTACATGAGCAGTTCTTC	CASSGRDTGELHEQFF
TRBV2	TRBD1	TRBJ2-3	NA	TGTGCCAGCAGTGCACAGGGGGCTGGAGATACGCAGTATTTT	CASSAQGAGDTQYF
TRBV4-2	NA	TRBJ1-1	NA	TGTGCCAGCAGCCAAGAAGATTGGTTTGAAGCTTTCTTT	CASSQEDWFEAFF
TRBV5-1	TRBD2	TRBJ2-7	NA	TGCGCCAGCAGCCTGAGACAGCTCGGGGGGTACGAGCAGTACTTC	CASSLRQLGGYEQYF
TRBV5-1	TRBD2	TRBJ2-1	NA	TGCGCCAGCAGACCGACCGGACTAGCGGGAGGGGTAAATGAGCAGTTCTTC	CASRPTGLAGGVNEQFF
TRBV5-6	TRBD2	TRBJ2-5	NA	TGTGCCAGCAGATTCCTAGCGGGCCCCAGGGAGACCCAGTACTTC	CASRFLAGPRETQYF
TRBV29-1	NA	TRBJ1-1	NA	TGCAGCGTTGACAGTTTGAACACTGAAGCTTTCTTT	CSVDSLNTEAFF
TRBV7-9	TRBD1	TRBJ2-1	NA	TGTGCCAGCAGCCCTACACGGACAGGGTCCTACAATGAGCAGTTCTTC	CASSPTRTGSYNEQFF
TRBV5-1	TRBD1	TRBJ2-5	few	TGCGCCAGCAGCAGCACAGGGGCGCTCCAAGAGACCCAGTACTTC	CASSSTGALQETQYF
TRBV27	NA	TRBJ2-2	NA	TGTGCCAGCAGCCTCGGACTGAACACCGGGGAGCTGTTTTTT	CASSLGLNTGELFF